This T cell receptor (beta chain) is drawn from a study of regulatory T cells in long-lasting Graves disease. Study-wide context: Antithyroid drug exposure in newly diagnosed Graves' patients had lasted under 3 months.

Described time point: newly diagnosed GD, antithyroid drugs for less than 3 months. The TCR library was prepared using RNA isolated from PBMCs. Note on this clonotype: The antigen remains undetermined.

Study-wide results and caveats: Whereas new patients shared 870 or so public clonotypes, persistent patients shared more, at 2,500 to 3,500.

Per germline, CDR1 SGHTA and CDR2 FQGNSA. V was trimmed by 1 base and J by 10 bases, leaving 11 bases between them. This CDR3 contains 13 residues. Assembly of TCR beta libraries relied on iRepertoire HTBI primers together with Arm-PCR of CDR3 regions. TCRdb recomputed calls from the multiplex PCR reads with MiXCR, one row per CDR3 protein. The sample carries some 250,000 distinct CDR3 sequences, approximately 18% recorded once. These same data were also listed under a study on T cells in Graves' hyperthyroidism and ophthalmopathy. That investigation notes: With a duration under 2 months, the hyperthyroidism was newly diagnosed in patients aged 18 to 65. Patients showing uncontrolled infection, other autoimmune disease, pregnancy or lactation were ineligible.

This specimen consisted of peripheral blood mononuclear cells (PBMCs), obtained at new diagnosis, from a patient treated with antithyroid drugs. The chain couples TRBV7-2 to TRBJ1-5; perhaps TRBD1 as D (5 bases). The sequence was collected from a woman aged 25 to 39 with Graves disease. The CDR3 loop reads CASSLVGRDPQHF. DNA for the CDR3: TGTGCCAGCAGCTTAGTGGGACGGGATCCCCAGCATTTT.